A selection of T cell receptor beta chains follows, all from one sample in a study of T cell responses to AZD1222 COVID-19 vaccine. The assay was immunoSEQ multiplex PCR, and TCRdb's table has in-frame clones only and misses some. The repertoire holds about 94,000 clones, approximately 90% seen once, with 12% in the top ten. The starting material was peripheral blood, obtained 28 days after the second AZD1222 dose. These receptor sequences come from an adult who received the AZD1222 COVID-19 vaccine. Each CDR3 is given with its conserved first and last residue. The order of the fields is J gene, V gene, clone size, D gene, CDR3 DNA, CDR3 protein. A D gene is named only where the DNA matches it firmly. Expanded clones are given a class, and other clones once, few, many or no size at all.

j_call: TRBJ1-1
v_call: TRBV20-1
clone_size: .
d_call: .
cdr3_nt: TGCAGTGCTAGTATTGGGTGGAGCATGAACACTGAAGCTTTCTTT
cdr3_aa: CSASIGWSMNTEAFF

j_call: TRBJ2-1
v_call: TRBV10-3
clone_size: once
d_call: TRBD2
cdr3_nt: TGTGCCATCAGTGGGGGACTAGCTACCAATGAGCAGTTCTTC
cdr3_aa: CAISGGLATNEQFF

j_call: TRBJ2-7
v_call: TRBV6-5
clone_size: .
d_call: .
cdr3_nt: TGTGCCAGCAGTTACTCGATGTTGGGATTATACGAGCAGTACTTC
cdr3_aa: CASSYSMLGLYEQYF

j_call: TRBJ1-1
v_call: TRBV5-1
clone_size: few
d_call: .
cdr3_nt: TGCGCCAGCAGAATACAGGGGAACACTGAAGCTTTCTTT
cdr3_aa: CASRIQGNTEAFF

j_call: TRBJ1-5
v_call: TRBV18
clone_size: .
d_call: TRBD1
cdr3_nt: TGTGCCAGCTCAGCGACAGGGACCAGCAATCAGCCCCAGCATTTT
cdr3_aa: CASSATGTSNQPQHF

j_call: TRBJ1-1
v_call: TRBV2
clone_size: .
d_call: TRBD1
cdr3_nt: TGTGCCAGCAGACCCCGGGACAGACCCTTGAACACTGAAGCTTTCTTT
cdr3_aa: CASRPRDRPLNTEAFF

j_call: TRBJ2-5
v_call: TRBV7-2
clone_size: .
d_call: .
cdr3_nt: TGTGCCAGCAGCCCAACTAGATCGGAGACCCAGTACTTC
cdr3_aa: CASSPTRSETQYF

j_call: TRBJ2-7
v_call: TRBV19
clone_size: .
d_call: TRBD1
cdr3_nt: TGTGCCAGTACCCCCGACAGGGCTTCCGAGCAGTACTTC
cdr3_aa: CASTPDRASEQYF

j_call: TRBJ1-4
v_call: TRBV2
clone_size: .
d_call: .
cdr3_nt: TGTGCCAGCAGTGACGGGGGCACTGAAAAACTGTTTTTT
cdr3_aa: CASSDGGTEKLFF

j_call: TRBJ2-7
v_call: TRBV20-1
clone_size: .
d_call: TRBD1
cdr3_nt: TGCAGTGCTAGAGTTGGGACAGGGAGGAACTTC
cdr3_aa: CSARVGTGRNF

j_call: TRBJ2-3
v_call: TRBV7-9
clone_size: once
d_call: .
cdr3_nt: TGTGCCAGCAGCTTAGGTAGGGATTGGAGCACAGATACGCAGTATTTT
cdr3_aa: CASSLGRDWSTDTQYF

j_call: TRBJ2-7
v_call: TRBV6-5
clone_size: .
d_call: TRBD2
cdr3_nt: TGTGCCAGCAGACTCCAGCGGGGCGAGCAGTACTTC
cdr3_aa: CASRLQRGEQYF

j_call: TRBJ1-2
v_call: TRBV6-5
clone_size: few
d_call: TRBD1
cdr3_nt: TGTGCCAGCAACCCGTCGGGCAGGGGGACGGGTGGCTACACCTTC
cdr3_aa: CASNPSGRGTGGYTF

j_call: TRBJ1-1
v_call: TRBV3-1/TRBV3-2
clone_size: .
d_call: .
cdr3_nt: TGTGCCAGCAGCCAAGTGGGTACTGAAGCTTTCTTT
cdr3_aa: CASSQVGTEAFF

j_call: TRBJ1-2
v_call: TRBV27
clone_size: .
d_call: TRBD1
cdr3_nt: TGTGCCAGCAGTTTAGGCATGACAGGGGGCGGCTATGGCTACACCTTC
cdr3_aa: CASSLGMTGGGYGYTF